The rows below give T cell receptor beta chains drawn from one sample of a study of T cells after yellow fever vaccination. TCRdb re-called the 5' RACE reads with MiXCR, one entry per CDR3 protein. The sample lists 300,000 or so distinct CDR3 sequences, over 10% occurring once. The sample here was CD4+ T cells sorted from PBMCs, taken 45 days after the yellow fever booster vaccination. The receptors shown here come from a man aged 25-45 years who received the YFV17D yellow fever vaccine. CDR3s include the opening cysteine and the closing phenylalanine or tryptophan. The D gene is left open where the match is weak. Clone size appears in some rows only: once, few, many, or a class for an expanded clone.

D gene	V gene	clone size	J gene	CDR3 DNA	CDR3 protein
TRBD2	TRBV5-1	NA	TRBJ2-1	TGCGCCAGCAGGAGGACTAGCGGGACGGTGAATGAGCAGTTCTTC	CASRRTSGTVNEQFF
NA	TRBV6-2/TRBV6-3	NA	TRBJ2-3	TGTGCCAGCAGTCCCTCCGGGACTCGCACAGATACGCAGTATTTT	CASSPSGTRTDTQYF
NA	TRBV20-1	NA	TRBJ2-5	TGCAGTGCTAGAGAGACTACCATACAAGAGACCCAGTACTTC	CSARETTIQETQYF
TRBD2	TRBV12-3/TRBV12-4	NA	TRBJ2-1	TGTGCCAGCAGTCTAAGGTTCGGGACTAGCGGGAGACAATACAATGAGCAGTTCTTC	CASSLRFGTSGRQYNEQFF
TRBD1	TRBV18	few	TRBJ2-7	TGTGCCAGCTCACCTTCGCGACAGGGGTCCCACGAGCAGTACTTC	CASSPSRQGSHEQYF
TRBD1	TRBV7-9	NA	TRBJ2-3	TGTGCCAGCAGCTTCGAGACAGGGGGAATTACAGATACGCAGTATTTT	CASSFETGGITDTQYF
TRBD2	TRBV5-1	NA	TRBJ2-1	TGCGCCAGCAGAACCAGACTAGCGGGGCCCCTCGGTGAGCAGTTCTTC	CASRTRLAGPLGEQFF
TRBD2	TRBV5-1	NA	TRBJ2-2	TGCGCCAGCCGTGTGGGGGGGACGAACACCGGGGAGCTGTTTTTT	CASRVGGTNTGELFF
TRBD2	TRBV20-1	NA	TRBJ2-3	TGCAGTGCTCCCCGGCTAGCGGGAGGTATGGGTTGGGAAACGCAGTATTTT	CSAPRLAGGMGWETQYF
NA	TRBV12-3/TRBV12-4	NA	TRBJ2-3	TGTGCCAGCAGGGGCGCAGGCAGGACAGATACGCAGTATTTT	CASRGAGRTDTQYF
TRBD2	TRBV7-8	NA	TRBJ2-2	TGTGCCAGCAGCCAGTGGACTAGGGGTAGTCGGGAGCTGTTTTTT	CASSQWTRGSRELFF
NA	TRBV7-2	few	TRBJ2-1	TGTGCCAGCAGCCCAACCGGGACCCAAAGTTACAATGAGCAGTTCTTC	CASSPTGTQSYNEQFF
NA	TRBV5-1	few	TRBJ2-5	TGCGCCAGCAGCTTTTCCTCAGCAGAGACCCAGTACTTC	CASSFSSAETQYF
TRBD2	TRBV20-1	few	TRBJ2-1	TGCAGTGCTAGCGGGAGGGCCATTAGCTCCTACAATGAGCAGTTCTTC	CSASGRAISSYNEQFF
TRBD1	TRBV5-1	few	TRBJ2-3	TGCGCCAGCAGCTCAGGGACAGGGGCCGATACGCAGTATTTT	CASSSGTGADTQYF
NA	TRBV12-3/TRBV12-4	few	TRBJ2-5	TGTGCCAGCAGTTTCAGGGAGGCCCAAGAGACCCAGTACTTC	CASSFREAQETQYF
TRBD1	TRBV5-1	NA	TRBJ1-1	TGCGCCAGCAGCTTCCAGGGGGCCGTGGGGAACACTGAAGCTTTCTTT	CASSFQGAVGNTEAFF
NA	TRBV5-6	few	TRBJ2-1	TGTGCCAGCAGCCCGAAGGGGGGACTCAATGAGCAGTTCTTC	CASSPKGGLNEQFF
NA	TRBV3-1	many	TRBJ1-4	TGTGCCAGCAGCTACGGGACGGGGACACCTAATGAAAAACTGTTTTTT	CASSYGTGTPNEKLFF
TRBD1	TRBV30	few	TRBJ2-2	TGTGCCTGGAAGTTTAGGGGGCAGGGCACCGGGGAGCTGTTTTTT	CAWKFRGQGTGELFF
TRBD1	TRBV14	NA	TRBJ2-2	TGTGCCAGCAGCAGACAGGGGTTGTACACCGGGGAGCTGTTTTTT	CASSRQGLYTGELFF
NA	TRBV29-1	few	TRBJ2-3	TGCAGCGTTGCCGGTGGCACAGATACGCAGTATTTT	CSVAGGTDTQYF
NA	TRBV28	few	TRBJ2-1	TGTGCCAGTCCGCCTCCGGGAGAGGTGAATGAGCAGTTCTTC	CASPPPGEVNEQFF
NA	TRBV20-1	few	TRBJ1-2	TGCAGTGGTTATGACTATGGCTACACCTTC	CSGYDYGYTF
NA	TRBV20-1	many	TRBJ2-3	TGCAGTGCTAGAGATCTGCTAGCGAGCACAGATACGCAGTATTTT	CSARDLLASTDTQYF
NA	TRBV7-9	few	TRBJ1-3	TGTGCCAGCAGCTTAGAGGGACCTCTCCAGGGAAACACCATATATTTT	CASSLEGPLQGNTIYF
TRBD2	TRBV11-2	NA	TRBJ2-3	TGTGCCAGCAGCTTAGATCTAGCGGGAGGTACAGATACGCAGTATTTT	CASSLDLAGGTDTQYF
TRBD2	TRBV7-8	NA	TRBJ2-2	TGTGCCAGCAGCTTAGCGGGGACTAGCGGGAGGTCTCCCGGGGAGCTGTTTTTT	CASSLAGTSGRSPGELFF